Listed below are T cell receptor beta chains from one sample, sequenced in a study of regulatory dendritic cells for organ transplantation. The repertoire was sequenced with immunoSEQ multiplex PCR; TCRdb's copy has only in-frame clones and lacks some. The sample holds about 21,000 clones, approximately 83% seen once. Their cognate antigens are unknown. The sample consisted of naive CD4+ T cells from blood cultured with regulatory dendritic cells. The receptors shown here come from a human donor in good health. Each CDR3 is given with its conserved first and last residue. Fields, in order: D gene, J gene, V gene, clone size, CDR3 length, CDR3 protein, CDR3 DNA. The D gene is left open where the match is weak. A clone size is listed for some rows: how often the clone was seen (once, few, many), or a class if it is expanded.

TRBD2 | TRBJ2-5 | TRBV7-3 | . | 13 | CASSNGREETQYF | TGTGCCAGCAGCAACGGGAGGGAAGAGACCCAGTACTTC
TRBD1 | TRBJ1-2 | TRBV19 | once | 16 | CASSPALQGLGGGYTF | TGTGCCAGTAGCCCCGCCTTACAGGGGTTAGGGGGTGGCTACACCTTC
. | TRBJ1-5 | TRBV19 | . | 15 | CASSPRRSAYQPQHF | TGTGCCAGTAGTCCCCGGAGGTCAGCGTATCAGCCCCAGCATTTT
TRBD1 | TRBJ2-7 | TRBV6-1 | . | 15 | CASSERGQVAYEQYF | TGTGCCAGCAGTGAAAGGGGACAGGTGGCCTACGAGCAGTACTTC
. | TRBJ2-2 | TRBV6-6 | . | 14 | CASRRRENTGELFF | TGTGCCAGCAGGAGGAGAGAGAACACCGGGGAGCTGTTTTTT
TRBD1 | TRBJ2-7 | TRBV28 | . | 15 | CASSPGGQGDDEQYF | TGTGCCAGCAGTCCTGGGGGACAGGGAGATGACGAGCAGTACTTC
. | TRBJ2-7 | TRBV5-6 | . | 12 | CASSLDRVRQYF | TGTGCCAGCAGCTTGGACCGGGTAAGGCAGTACTTC
. | TRBJ2-6 | TRBV5-1 | . | 19 | CASSRRGEAGSSGANVLTF | TGCGCCAGCAGTCGCAGGGGGGAGGCTGGAAGCTCTGGGGCCAACGTCCTGACTTTC
TRBD1 | TRBJ1-1 | TRBV28 | . | 14 | CASRPTGVNTEAFF | TGTGCCAGCAGGCCGACAGGGGTGAACACTGAAGCTTTCTTT
. | TRBJ1-2 | TRBV7-9 | . | 13 | CASREGGWSGYTF | TGTGCCAGCAGAGAAGGGGGGTGGTCTGGCTACACCTTC
. | TRBJ1-1 | TRBV7-9 | . | 13 | CASHLDYGTEAFF | TGTGCCAGCCACCTGGATTATGGCACTGAAGCTTTCTTT
. | TRBJ1-4 | TRBV27 | . | 15 | CASSSVWGINEKLFF | TGTGCCAGCAGCAGCGTTTGGGGGATTAATGAAAAACTGTTTTTT
TRBD1 | TRBJ1-5 | TRBV5-6 | few | 15 | CASSETGGRHQPQHF | TGTGCCAGCAGCGAGACAGGGGGTCGGCATCAGCCCCAGCATTTT
. | TRBJ2-2 | TRBV27 | . | 14 | CASSLPGRAGELFF | TGTGCCAGCAGTTTACCGGGGCGGGCCGGGGAGCTGTTTTTT
TRBD1 | TRBJ1-2 | TRBV6-5 | . | 13 | CASSFRTGYGYTF | TGTGCCAGCAGTTTCAGGACAGGGTATGGCTACACCTTC
TRBD1 | TRBJ1-5 | TRBV19 | . | 14 | CASTGTDQNQPQHF | TGTGCCAGTACCGGGACAGACCAGAATCAGCCCCAGCATTTT
TRBD2 | TRBJ2-1 | TRBV7-2 | . | 15 | CASTRTSGGFSEQFF | TGTGCCAGCACCCGGACTAGCGGGGGGTTTAGTGAGCAGTTCTTC
. | TRBJ1-2 | TRBV6-5 | . | 15 | CASSYTPRGADGYTF | TGTGCCAGCAGTTACACCCCCCGGGGGGCAGACGGCTACACCTTC
TRBD2 | TRBJ2-1 | TRBV30 | . | 15 | CAWSVRLAGGGEQFF | TGTGCCTGGAGTGTACGCCTAGCGGGAGGTGGTGAGCAGTTCTTC